These 22 T cell receptor beta chains were sequenced from one sample in a study of CD8+CD57+ T cells in acquired aplastic anemia. According to the study, genomic DNA was the template for TCR beta VDJ and CDR3 profiling. TCRdb reanalysed the reads using MiXCR and keeps one entry per CDR3 protein. Among 270,000 or so distinct CDR3 sequences listed, less than 85% were seen once. Whoever was chosen for sequencing had shown CD8+CD57+ cell expansion by flow cytometry. Sample: sorted CD4+, CD8+, or CD8+CD57+ T cells (not recorded which) from PBMCs. Every receptor here comes from a human donor with aplastic anemia.

A remark on this clonotype: At one of its ends the junction is not consistent with the germline gene, which may arise from a read error. The chain is built from TRBV7-3 and TRBJ2-1, with 9 bases identical to TRBD2. CDR1 and CDR2 (germline): SGHTA, FQGTGA. CDR3 length: 16 amino acids. The CDR3 sequence: CASSERSGRSQEQQFF. The CDR3 bases are TGTGCTAGCAGCGAGAGGAGCGGGAGGAGTCAGGAGCAGCAGTTCTTC.

This sequence joins TRBV2 and TRBJ2-3, with 7 bases fitting TRBD2. The CDR3 covers 14 residues. V gave up 7 bases and J gave up 3 bases; unmatched junction bases: 7. CDR1 SNHLY and CDR2 FYNNEI come from the germline V gene. The CDR3, as DNA: TGTGCCAGCAAAGGACTAGTGGGGACAGATACGCAGTATTTT. Protein product: CASKGLVGTDTQYF.

In this sample, this clonotype turned up a few times. The rearrangement links TRBV10-2 to TRBJ2-7; 7 positions agree with TRBD1. CDR1 WSHSY and CDR2 SAAADI come from the germline V gene. This CDR3 has 15 residues. Germline trimming cut 6 bases from V and 3 bases from J; bases unmatched to any gene: 11. CDR3 amino acids: CASRTDRASFYEQYF. CDR3 nucleotide sequence: TGCGCCAGCAGGACCGACAGGGCCTCGTTCTACGAGCAGTACTTC.

A remark on this clonotype: An end of the junction differs from the germline gene, which may be a read error. The V gene is TRBV19, the J gene TRBJ1-2; D possibly corresponds to TRBD1 (5 bases). Germline V gives CDR1 LNHDA, CDR2 SQIVND (reference sequence). The CDR3 totals 17 residues. DNA for the CDR3: TGTGCCAGTAGCTTAGCGGGGGGAGCCTACACTGAGCGTGTCTTCGCCTTC. Translating it yields CASSLAGGAYTERVFAF.

In the case of this clonotype: The conserved final phenylalanine or tryptophan is absent from the CDR3, which likely points to a read error. No DNA is shown, since the ends of the CDR3 on it are uncertain; the CDR3 is the one TCRdb lists. The genes are TRBV7-9 and TRBJ1-2; the tabulated D call, TRBD1, remains unverified against the DNA. CDR1 is SEHNR and CDR2 is FQNEAQ in the germline V gene (reference sequence). 13 amino acids form the CDR3, both terminal residues included. The CDR3 loop reads CASSPPQGRSTGE.

The chain has TRBV7-8 and TRBJ2-1, with 7 bases aligning to TRBD2. This CDR3 contains 15 residues. Germline loops: CDR1 SGHVS, CDR2 FQNEAQ. The V segment lost 3 bases and the J segment 11 bases; nucleotides outside the gene matches: 13. CDR3: CASSFWTSGSKQQFF. As DNA, the CDR3 is TGTGCCAGCAGCTTCTGGACTAGTGGGAGTAAGCAGCAGTTCTTC.

The CDR3 nucleotides are TGTGCCATCAGTGCGTCAAGCTCCTATAATTCACCCCTCCACTTT. Amino acids: CAISASSSYNSPLHF. The genes are TRBV10-3 and TRBJ1-6; D is uncertain. The germline V gene encodes CDR1 ENHRY and CDR2 SYGVKD. The V end lost 4 bases, the J end lost 0 bases, and 7 bases lay between the germline ends. The CDR3 spans 15 residues.

This clonotype turned up a few times. The CDR3, as DNA: TGTGCCAGCAGCTTAGCCCCAGATGGCTACACCTTC. This codes for CASSLAPDGYTF. This rearrangement joins TRBV7-9 to TRBJ1-2; D unresolved. Looked up from germline, CDR1 is SEHNR and CDR2 is FQNEAQ (reference sequence). The V end lost 0 bases, the J end lost 6 bases, and 5 bases lay between the germline ends. The CDR3 covers 12 residues.

The table lists this clonotype with a count of one. This CDR3 fails to terminate in the conserved phenylalanine or tryptophan, so it likely reflects a read error. The J gene is TRBJ2-3, the V gene TRBV7-4; 7 bases are a match to TRBD2. The junction had 3 bases not matched to a gene; V was cut back by 6 bases and J by 3 bases. CDR1 is SGHVT and CDR2 is SQSDAQ in the germline V gene. The length of the CDR3 is 13 residues. The CDR3 DNA reads as TGTGCCAGCAGGCACGGGGGGACAGATACGCAGTATGTT. It specifies CASRHGGTDTQYV.

This clonotype came up once. The CDR3 DNA reads as TGTGCCAGCAGCCTAGATCTGACAGGGGACGAGACAGCTTTCTTT. This sequence encodes CASSLDLTGDETAFF. The chain links TRBV7-3 to TRBJ1-1; 8 bases fit TRBD1. The CDR3 runs 15 residues. Germline CDR1 reads SGHTA; CDR2 reads FQGTGA. Germline trimming cut 5 bases from V and 10 bases from J; bases unmatched to any gene: 15.

Points on this clonotype: Since the CDR3 does not end with the conserved phenylalanine or tryptophan, this likely comes from a read error. The DNA is left out, because the CDR3 cannot be placed on it with certainty; the CDR3 is given as TCRdb lists it. V usage is TRBV7-2 and J usage is TRBJ2-5; the table's D call, TRBD1, was not checked against the DNA. The CDR3 has 12 amino acids, counting both end residues. The germline gives CDR1 SGHTA, CDR2 FQGNSA. The chain's CDR3 is CAGHWAGDTQYG.

This chain joins TRBV20-1 and TRBJ2-7, with D uncertain. V gave up 1 base and J gave up 1 base, with 17 bases separating them. The germline V gene encodes CDR1 DFQATT and CDR2 SNEGSKA (reference sequence). This CDR3 has 16 amino acids. This CDR3 is CSARGEAGFPSYEQYV. CDR3 sequence (DNA): TGCAGTGCTAGAGGGGAAGCAGGTTTCCCTTCCTACGAGCAGTACGTC.

The chain employs TRBV5-4 and TRBJ2-3, with D maybe TRBD2 (6 bases). CDR3 length: 15 amino acids. Germline V lookup: CDR1 SGHNT, CDR2 YYREEE (reference sequence). Trimming removed 2 bases from V and 6 bases from J, with 16 bases in between. This CDR3 reads CASSFIRGAGDTQYF. The CDR3 coding sequence is TGTGCCAGCAGCTTTATTAGGGGAGCGGGTGATACGCAGTATTTT.

The J gene is TRBJ1-1, the V gene TRBV9, with no clear D. V shed 4 bases and J shed 10 bases, with 23 bases lying between them. The CDR3 sequence is 15 residues long. The germline V gene has CDR1 SGDLS and CDR2 YYNGEE. The CDR3 loop is CASSLGPETHTLAFF. CDR3 nucleotides: TGTGCCAGCAGCTTAGGGCCAGAAACGCACACTTTAGCTTTCTTT.

Only one count was recorded for this clonotype. This CDR3 is missing its conserved last phenylalanine or tryptophan, likely due to a read error. Because the CDR3's place on the DNA is in doubt, the DNA is left out and the CDR3 is given as listed by TCRdb. The V and J genes are TRBV5-6 and TRBJ2-4; the table's D call, TRBD1, has no DNA check behind it. Including both end residues, the CDR3 is 12 amino acids long. From germline, CDR1 is SGHDT and CDR2 YYEEEE. CDR3 in amino acids: CASGLAGDGLVY.

The rearrangement uses TRBV2 and TRBJ1-1, with TRBD1 identical over 7 bases. The CDR3 has 15 amino acids. Germline V lookup: CDR1 SNHLY, CDR2 FYNNEI. The V and J ends lost 6 bases and 12 bases, in that order; junction bases with no gene match: 19. The CDR3 DNA sequence: TGTGCCAGCAGGGTCGACCTGACAGGGACGAAGTATTCTTTCTTT. Translation: CASRVDLTGTKYSFF.

The V and J genes are TRBV20-1 and TRBJ2-3; D may correspond to TRBD1 or TRBD2 (6 bases each). The CDR3 length is 14 residues. Germline V gene lookup returns CDR1 DFQATT and CDR2 SNEGSKA (reference sequence). Deletions cut 1 base from V and 4 bases from J, with 12 bases between. The DNA for the CDR3 is TGCAGTGCTAGAGGACAGAGGGGGGCAGATACGCAGTATTTT. This gives the protein CSARGQRGADTQYF.

The chain has TRBV7-3 and TRBJ2-3; maybe TRBD2 (7 bases). Germline values: CDR1 SGHTA, CDR2 FQGTGA. V dropped 1 base and J dropped 3 bases, with 14 bases sitting between them. This CDR3 comprises 16 residues. As DNA, the CDR3 is TGTGCCAGCAGCTTAATAGGAAAGGGGGGGACAGATACGCAGTATTTT. Translation: CASSLIGKGGTDTQYF.

Worth noting for this clonotype: The CDR3 does not close with the conserved phenylalanine or tryptophan, likely indicating a read error. The chain has TRBV2 and TRBJ2-5; tentatively, D is TRBD1 (6 bases). Germline CDR1 SNHLY, CDR2 FYNNEI. The CDR3 is made up of 15 amino acids. The ends were cut back, 6 bases at V and 4 bases at J, with 18 bases in the middle. CDR3 bases: TGTGCCAGCAGCTTAGCCCACGGGACACCAGAGACCCAGTACTCC. It specifies CASSLAHGTPETQYS.

On this clonotype itself: The junction differs from germline at one of its ends, possibly a read error. The chain carries TRBV15 and TRBJ1-2; D possibly corresponds to TRBD1 (6 bases). The CDR3 has 15 residues. Germline-derived CDR1 and CDR2 are LNHNV and YYDKDF (reference sequence). For the CDR3, the DNA is TGTGCCAGCAGCAGGAACGGGGGGCCCGAGTTTGGCTATGCCTTC. Translating it yields CASSRNGGPEFGYAF.

The rearrangement joins TRBV6-6 to TRBJ2-2; TRBD1 might be the D (6 bases). The V gene's germline CDR1 is MNHNY and CDR2 SVGAGI (reference sequence). This CDR3 comprises 13 residues. V was pared by 7 bases and J by 3 bases, with 9 bases between. CDR3 loop: CASTAGDTGELFF. In DNA, the CDR3 is TGTGCCAGCACCGCAGGGGACACCGGGGAGCTGTTTTTT.

The chain couples TRBV29-1 to TRBJ1-2, with 9 positions matching TRBD1. V shed 4 bases, J shed 2 bases, and the junction held 5 bases outside the gene matches. Germline V CDR1 and CDR2: SQVTM, ANQGSEA. CDR3 length: 14 amino acids. The CDR3 DNA reads as TGCAGCGTTGTTGGGACAGGGCGCAACTATGGCTACACCTTC. Amino acid sequence: CSVVGTGRNYGYTF. The full variable domain, rest sourced from reference TRBV29-1 and TRBJ1-2, is SAVISQKPSRDICQRGTSLTIQCQVDSQVTMMFWYRQQPGQSLTLIATANQGSEATYESGFVIDKFPISRPNLTFSTLTVSNMSPEDSSIYLCSVVGTGRNYGYTFGSGTRLTVV.